The 7 T cell receptor beta chains reported below all come from one sample, sequenced in a study of blood T cell repertoires in COVID-19. TCRdb keeps only in-frame clones here, not all; method: immunoSEQ multiplex PCR. In the table there are a few hundred thousand clones, approximately 87% of which are singletons. The specimen sequenced was peripheral blood. The receptors stem from a man aged 55-75 years who had recovered from COVID-19.

A single count supports this clone. This chain joins TRBV5-1 and TRBJ1-1, with D perhaps TRBD1 (5 bases). The CDR3 totals 13 residues. Trimming cost V 1 base and J 12 bases, with 16 bases left between them. Germline V gene data show CDR1 as SGHRS and CDR2 as YFSETQ. The CDR3 loop reads CASSLRGELKPFF. The CDR3 DNA is TGCGCCAGCAGCTTGCGGGGGGAACTCAAACCTTTCTTT.

The V gene is TRBV19, the J gene TRBJ2-3, with 10 bases that match TRBD1. The CDR3 sequence is 14 residues long. Unmatched junction bases numbered 4, after V lost 6 bases and J lost 4 bases. Germline CDR1 reads LNHDA; CDR2 reads SQIVND (reference sequence). CDR3 DNA: TGTGCCAGTAGACGAGGACAGGGGGCAGATACGCAGTATTTT. Translating gives CASRRGQGADTQYF.

The J gene is TRBJ2-5, the V gene TRBV5-1; TRBD2 matches 10 bases. Germline loops: CDR1 SGHRS, CDR2 YFSETQ. The ends lost 4 bases at V and 3 bases at J; junction bases unmatched: 6. The CDR3 is 15 residues long. In DNA, the CDR3 is TGCGCCAGCAGCCCGCCCCTAGCGGGGGAAGAGACCCAGTACTTC. Encoded protein: CASSPPLAGEETQYF. The whole variable domain, remainder taken from reference TRBV5-1 and TRBJ2-5, is KAGVTQTPRYLIKTRGQQVTLSCSPISGHRSVSWYQQTPGQGLQFLFEYFSETQRNKGNFPGRFSGRQFSNSRSEMNVSTLELGDSALYLCASSPPLAGEETQYFGPGTRLLVL.

The V and J genes are TRBV24-1 and TRBJ1-5; D unclear. V lost 1 base, J lost 0 bases, and 9 bases lay in between. Per the germline V gene, CDR1 is KGHDR and CDR2 is SFDVKD. The CDR3 spans 16 residues. This CDR3 reads CATSDFGQNSNQPQHF. DNA for the CDR3: TGTGCCACCAGTGATTTTGGGCAAAATAGCAATCAGCCCCAGCATTTT.

The gene calls are TRBV5-1 and TRBJ2-7; maybe TRBD2 (6 bases). V lost 2 bases and J lost 3, with 12 bases in between. Germline CDR1 reads SGHRS; CDR2 reads YFSETQ. The CDR3 extends over 14 amino acids. CDR3 sequence: CASSFSGLVYEQYF. DNA of the CDR3: TGCGCCAGCAGCTTCTCGGGACTCGTCTACGAGCAGTACTTC.

J is TRBJ1-6 and V is TRBV9; D is possibly TRBD1 (5 bases). V lost 0 bases and J lost 4, with 11 bases in between. This CDR3 is 16 amino acids long. CDR1 is SGDLS and CDR2 is YYNGEE in the germline V gene. DNA of the CDR3: TGTGCCAGCAGCGTAGACCCCGGGGGGTATAATTCACCCCTCCACTTT. Protein: CASSVDPGGYNSPLHF. Based on the CDR3 plus reference TRBV9 and TRBJ1-6, the full variable domain is DSGVTQTPKHLITATGQRVTLRCSPRSGDLSVYWYQQSLDQGLQFLIQYYNGEERAKGNILERFSAQQFPDLHSELNLSSLELGDSALYFCASSVDPGGYNSPLHFGNGTRLTVT.

This chain links TRBV15 with TRBJ2-7, with D possibly TRBD1 on 6 matching bases. The CDR3 is 15 amino acids. With 3 bases removed from V and 3 bases from J, the gap between germline ends came to 15 bases. Germline CDR1 and CDR2: LNHNV and YYDKDF (reference sequence). The CDR3: CATSRGDRRIYEQYF. CDR3 bases: TGTGCCACCAGCAGGGGTGACAGGCGAATCTACGAGCAGTACTTC.